The 26 T cell receptor beta chains below all came from one sample that was sequenced in a study of cytomegalovirus exposure and HLA in healthy donors. The PCR had 60 Vbeta and 13 Jbeta primers. Clones were sequenced by immunoSEQ multiplex PCR, and TCRdb holds only the in-frame ones, with some missing. The sample lists about 170,000 clones, 85% occurring once. Sequenced material: PBMCs. These receptor sequences come from a boy aged 2 to 9 in good health and CMV-seronegative.

This clone occurred once. The V call is TRBV18, the J call TRBJ2-7; the D gene is possibly TRBD1 (5 bases). CDR1 KGHSH and CDR2 LQKENI come from the germline V gene. The V and J ends lost 6 bases and 0 bases respectively, with 12 bases between them. The CDR3 loop spans 14 amino acids. The CDR3 spells CASSTGRVSYEQYF. The CDR3 DNA sequence: TGTGCCAGCTCTACGGGCAGGGTCTCCTACGAGCAGTACTTC.

The V gene is TRBV6-6, the J gene TRBJ2-3; maybe TRBD1 (6 bases). Per germline, CDR1 MNHNY and CDR2 SVGAGI (reference sequence). V lost 4 bases, J lost 5 bases, and 10 bases lay in between. This CDR3 is 13 amino acids long. In DNA, the CDR3 is TGTGCCAGCAGTTGGCGACAGGTAGATACGCAGTATTTT. This codes for CASSWRQVDTQYF.

The rearrangement links TRBV28 to TRBJ1-1; D might be TRBD1 (5 bases). Germline V lookup: CDR1 MDHEN, CDR2 SYDVKM. This CDR3 is built from 12 residues. Trimming stripped 6 bases from V and 3 bases from J, with 8 bases between. DNA for the CDR3: TGTGCCAGCAGACAGGCGCACACTGAAGCTTTCTTT. The encoded protein is CASRQAHTEAFF.

The chain has TRBV10-2 and TRBJ2-5; TRBD1 matches 10 bases. V gave up 7 bases and J gave up 1 base; unmatched junction bases: 9. Germline V gives CDR1 WSHSY, CDR2 SAAADI. CDR3 length equals 16 residues. The CDR3 DNA reads TGCGCCAGCACTCCGCAGGACAGGGGGTTCCAAGAGACCCAGTACTTC. It is translated as CASTPQDRGFQETQYF.

The rearrangement links TRBV5-4 to TRBJ2-5, with 8 nucleotides matching TRBD2. The CDR3 has 16 residues. Germline lookup yields CDR1 SGHNT and CDR2 YYREEE (reference sequence). Trimming took 2 bases from V and 3 from J; bases not matched to a gene: 9. CDR3 coding DNA: TGTGCCAGCAGCTTTGTAGCGGGGAGCCGCAAAGAGACCCAGTACTTC. This translates into CASSFVAGSRKETQYF. Variable domain in full (rest from reference TRBV5-4 and TRBJ2-5): ETGVTQSPTHLIKTRGQQVTLRCSSQSGHNTVSWYQQALGQGPQFIFQYYREEENGRGNFPPRFSGLQFPNYSSELNVNALELDDSALYLCASSFVAGSRKETQYFGPGTRLLVL.

The chain has TRBV9 and TRBJ2-5, with 8 bases fitting TRBD1. V gave up 0 bases and J gave up 4 bases; unmatched junction bases: 8. Germline V CDR1 and CDR2: SGDLS, YYNGEE. This CDR3 has 16 amino acids. CDR3 coding DNA: TGTGCCAGCAGCGTAGTAGGGCAGGGGGCAGGAGAGACCCAGTACTTC. Its translation: CASSVVGQGAGETQYF. Drawing the rest from reference TRBV9 and TRBJ2-5, the complete variable domain is DSGVTQTPKHLITATGQRVTLRCSPRSGDLSVYWYQQSLDQGLQFLIQYYNGEERAKGNILERFSAQQFPDLHSELNLSSLELGDSALYFCASSVVGQGAGETQYFGPGTRLLVL.

J is TRBJ2-2 and V is TRBV6-1; 9 positions match TRBD1. This CDR3 has 15 residues. The germline gives CDR1 MNHNS, CDR2 SASEGT. V was clipped by 5 bases and J by 4 bases; unmatched bases: 5. Here the CDR3 reads CASSPRTGATGELFF. CDR3 sequence (DNA): TGTGCCAGCAGTCCTCGGACAGGGGCCACCGGGGAGCTGTTTTTT.

This chain joins TRBV6-5 and TRBJ1-2; D is perhaps TRBD1 (5 bases). The V gene's germline CDR1 is MNHEY and CDR2 SVGAGI. Trimming left V 3 bases short and J 8 bases short, with 10 bases between. This CDR3 is built from 12 residues. The CDR3 region has the DNA TGTGCCAGCAGTTATTTGGGGCAGGGCTACACCTTC. It yields the protein CASSYLGQGYTF.

This rearrangement joins TRBV7-2 to TRBJ2-7, with a possible D match to TRBD2 (6 bases). CDR3 length equals 14 residues. The germline CDR1 and CDR2 sequences are SGHTA and FQGNSA. Trimming removed 2 bases from V and 2 bases from J, with 10 bases in between. In DNA, the CDR3 is TGTGCCAGCAGCTTATTCGGGGGACCCTACGAGCAGTACGTC. Its translation is CASSLFGGPYEQYV.

The chain links TRBV28 to TRBJ2-2, with TRBD1 matching 9 bases. CDR3 size: 15 residues. After removal of 4 bases from V and 4 bases from J, the junction contained 4 bases not matched to a gene. Looked up from germline, CDR1 is MDHEN and CDR2 is SYDVKM. For the CDR3, the DNA is TGTGCCAGCAGTTCGACAGGGGGAGGCACCGGGGAGCTGTTTTTT. Translated: CASSSTGGGTGELFF.

The chain joins TRBV4-1 to TRBJ1-1, with 8 bases aligning to TRBD1. Trimming cost V 5 bases and J 4 bases; bases outside gene matches: 9. CDR1 is MGHRA and CDR2 is YSYEKL in the germline V gene. The CDR3 loop spans 15 amino acids. In nucleotides, the CDR3 is TGCGCCAGCAGCTACGCGGACAGGGCGGGCACTGAAGCTTTCTTT. Translation: CASSYADRAGTEAFF.

The V gene is TRBV28, the J gene TRBJ2-5, with D possibly matching TRBD1 (6 bases). The J call may be mistaken, given a closer DNA end match to TRBJ2-7. Germline V lookup: CDR1 MDHEN, CDR2 SYDVKM. The CDR3 spans 12 residues. CDR3 DNA: TGTGCCAGCACCAGGGGAAGCAACGAGCAGTACTTC. This codes for CASTRGSNEQYF.

DNA for the CDR3: TGTGCCAACCTACACCCGGGCCGGGACAGGGGGCTAACCGGGGAGCTGTTTTTT. Translating gives CANLHPGRDRGLTGELFF. This chain joins TRBV28 and TRBJ2-2; TRBD1 agrees at 12 bases. CDR1 and CDR2 from the germline V gene are MDHEN and SYDVKM. Trimming removed 10 bases from V and 5 bases from J; junction bases left unmatched: 17. This CDR3 contains 18 residues. Looking up the rest from reference TRBV28 and TRBJ2-2 gives the full variable domain: DVKVTQSSRYLVKRTGEKVFLECVQDMDHENMFWYRQDPGLGLRLIYFSYDVKMKEKGDIPEGYSVSREKKERFSLILESASTNQTSMYLCANLHPGRDRGLTGELFFGEGSRLTVL.

The V gene is TRBV20-1, the J gene TRBJ2-1, with unresolved D. V lost 0 bases and J 9 bases, leaving 3 bases between the germline ends. Germline CDR1 reads DFQATT; CDR2 reads SNEGSKA (reference sequence). The CDR3 runs 10 residues. Here the CDR3 DNA reads TGCAGTGCTAGAGATATTGAGCAGTTCTTC. It codes for CSARDIEQFF.

The V and J genes are TRBV6-1 and TRBJ2-1, with D possibly matching TRBD1 (6 bases). With 9 bases removed from V and 3 bases from J, the gap between germline ends came to 15 bases. This CDR3 contains 14 residues. Per the germline V gene, CDR1 is MNHNS and CDR2 is SASEGT. CDR3 protein: CARHRTEIYNEQFF. DNA for the CDR3: TGTGCCAGACACCGGACAGAGATCTACAATGAGCAGTTCTTC.

The chain links TRBV7-9 to TRBJ1-1; D unclear. CDR3 size: 14 residues. Germline lookup yields CDR1 SEHNR and CDR2 FQNEAQ (reference sequence). V was shortened by 5 bases and J by 0 bases, with 10 bases between the two germline ends. The CDR3 DNA sequence: TGTGCCAGCAGCCCTACAGTCATGAACACTGAAGCTTTCTTT. It specifies CASSPTVMNTEAFF. The full variable domain, rest sourced from reference TRBV7-9 and TRBJ1-1, is DTGVSQNPRHKITKRGQNVTFRCDPISEHNRLYWYRQTLGQGPEFLTYFQNEAQLEKSRLLSDRFSAERPKGSFSTLEIQRTEQGDSAMYLCASSPTVMNTEAFFGQGTRLTVV.

The V gene is TRBV6-6, the J gene TRBJ2-2, with D possibly being TRBD2 (6 bases). This CDR3 region has 15 residues. V lost 6 bases, J lost 5 bases, and 16 bases lay in between. Germline V CDR1 and CDR2: MNHNY, SVGAGI (reference sequence). CDR3 loop: CASSPSGGQTGELFF. The CDR3 nucleotides are TGTGCCAGCAGCCCTAGTGGAGGGCAGACCGGGGAGCTGTTTTTT.

The chain carries TRBV25-1 and TRBJ2-7, with D perhaps matching TRBD2 (5 bases). In germline, CDR1 is MGHDK, CDR2 SYGVNS. Trimming left V 1 base short and J 5 bases short, with 15 bases between. The CDR3 has 15 residues. The CDR3 nucleotides read TGTGCCAGCAGTGAATCGGGGAGACCCAAGAACGAGCAGTACTTC. This encodes CASSESGRPKNEQYF.

The CDR3 is CASSLIPYGYEQYF. The DNA for the CDR3 is TGTGCCAGCAGCTTAATTCCGTACGGCTACGAGCAGTACTTC. The chain joins TRBV7-2 to TRBJ2-7, with unresolved D. Germline V gene lookup returns CDR1 SGHTA and CDR2 FQGNSA. The CDR3 sequence is 14 residues long. V gave up 2 bases and J gave up 3 bases, with 11 bases separating them. The variable domain in full, completed from reference TRBV7-2 and TRBJ2-7, reads GAGVSQSPSNKVTEKGKDVELRCDPISGHTALYWYRQSLGQGLEFLIYFQGNSAPDKSGLPSDRFSAERTGGSVSTLTIQRTQQEDSAVYLCASSLIPYGYEQYFGPGTRLTVT.

The chain carries TRBV19 and TRBJ1-6; perhaps TRBD1 as D (6 bases). Trimming took off 6 bases at V and 12 bases at J, with 15 bases between the two ends. Germline CDR1 and CDR2: LNHDA and SQIVND (reference sequence). The CDR3 loop spans 13 amino acids. The CDR3 here is CASSGGGVEPLHF. In DNA form, the CDR3 reads TGTGCCAGTAGCGGAGGGGGGGTAGAACCCCTCCACTTT.

The chain carries TRBV27 and TRBJ1-3; 9 bases fit TRBD1. V trimming: 4 bases; J trimming: 4 bases; junction bases outside the gene matches: 5. The germline gives CDR1 MNHEY, CDR2 SMNVEV (reference sequence). CDR3 size: 15 residues. The CDR3 DNA is TGTGCCAGCAGTTACCGGACAGGGGTCGGAAACACCATATATTTT. The encoded protein is CASSYRTGVGNTIYF.

The rearrangement joins TRBV7-9 to TRBJ1-1, with 9 bases that match TRBD1. Germline V lookup: CDR1 SEHNR, CDR2 FQNEAQ (reference sequence). The trim removed 4 bases at V and 5 bases at J, leaving 8 bases unmatched. The CDR3 runs to 15 residues. The CDR3 DNA is TGTGCCAGCAGCTCCGGACAGGGGCCATGGACTGAAGCTTTCTTT. Protein sequence: CASSSGQGPWTEAFF.

The J gene is TRBJ1-1, the V gene TRBV19; D is perhaps TRBD1 (5 bases). The V end lost 0 bases, the J end lost 4 bases, and 15 bases lay between the germline ends. The CDR3 extends over 16 amino acids. Germline CDR1 reads LNHDA; CDR2 reads SQIVND (reference sequence). The CDR3 region is CASSIDQAGPGTEAFF. The CDR3 coding sequence is TGTGCCAGTAGTATAGATCAAGCAGGGCCGGGCACTGAAGCTTTCTTT.

The chain is built from TRBV4-1 and TRBJ2-7; possible D gene TRBD1, 6 bases. The CDR3 is 14 amino acids. Deletions cut 4 bases from V and 1 base from J, with 11 bases between. CDR1 is MGHRA and CDR2 is YSYEKL in the germline V gene. The CDR3 reads CASSPPGQSYEQYF. CDR3 nucleotides: TGCGCCAGCAGCCCCCCCGGACAGTCCTACGAGCAGTACTTC.

The CDR3 protein is CASSDQGAPGNTIYF. DNA of the CDR3: TGTGCCAGCAGTGACCAGGGCGCTCCTGGAAACACCATATATTTT. The chain recombines TRBV25-1 with TRBJ1-3; D perhaps matches TRBD1 (5 bases). The germline V gene encodes CDR1 MGHDK and CDR2 SYGVNS. The CDR3 sequence is 15 residues long. Trimming removed 3 bases from V and 2 bases from J, with 11 bases in between.

The chain uses TRBV5-4 and TRBJ1-3; 9 nucleotides line up with TRBD1. Germline CDR1 reads SGHNT; CDR2 reads YYREEE (reference sequence). The junction had 5 bases not matched to a gene; V was cut back by 10 bases and J by 0 bases. The CDR3 has 14 amino acids. CDR3 loop: CALGDRASGNTIYF. The CDR3 DNA reads TGTGCCTTGGGGGACAGGGCCTCTGGAAACACCATATATTTT.